A selection of T cell receptor beta chains follows, all from one sample in a study of cytomegalovirus exposure and HLA in healthy donors. The assay was immunoSEQ multiplex PCR, and TCRdb's table has in-frame clones only and misses some. Here the sample spans some 98,000 clones, about 80% being singletons. The sample was PBMCs. These receptors were obtained from a man aged 35 to 55 in good health and CMV-seronegative. Both conserved end residues are part of each CDR3. The D gene is left open where the match is weak. A row's size may be missing; if present it is once, few, many or a size class.

D gene,clone size,J gene,V gene,CDR3 protein,CDR3 DNA
.,.,TRBJ2-7,TRBV7-8,CASSPRPGVYEQYF,TGTGCCAGCAGCCCTCGACCGGGGGTCTACGAGCAGTACTTC
TRBD1,.,TRBJ1-5,TRBV6-1,CASSEPGGQPQHF,TGTGCCAGCAGTGAGCCAGGGGGGCAGCCCCAGCATTTT
.,.,TRBJ2-3,TRBV15,CATSRSGLSLWRQYF,TGTGCCACCAGCAGATCCGGGTTATCCCTTTGGAGGCAGTATTTT
TRBD2,.,TRBJ2-7,TRBV7-9,CSSSFSGSISYEQYF,TGTTCCAGCAGCTTTAGCGGGAGTATTTCCTACGAGCAGTACTTC
TRBD1,.,TRBJ1-2,TRBV7-9,CASSFGDRSAYGYTF,TGTGCCAGCAGCTTTGGGGACAGGTCGGCGTATGGCTACACCTTC
TRBD2,.,TRBJ2-1,TRBV6-5,CASQGTSGGYGEQFF,TGTGCCAGCCAAGGGACTAGCGGGGGGTACGGTGAGCAGTTCTTC
.,.,TRBJ1-5,TRBV19,CASNEQDPNQPQHF,TGTGCCAGTAACGAACAAGATCCTAATCAGCCCCAGCATTTT
.,.,TRBJ1-4,TRBV4-2,CASSHTEGSREKLFF,TGTGCCAGCAGCCACACAGAGGGTAGTAGGGAAAAACTGTTTTTT
TRBD1,.,TRBJ2-7,TRBV11-2,CASSWTGGSSYEQYF,TGTGCCAGCAGCTGGACAGGCGGTAGTTCCTACGAGCAGTACTTC
TRBD1,.,TRBJ2-7,TRBV4-3,CASSQVWTGYYEQYF,TGCGCCAGCAGCCAAGTGTGGACAGGGTACTACGAGCAGTACTTC
TRBD1,.,TRBJ2-5,TRBV7-2,CASSAYSRGLETQYF,TGTGCCAGCAGCGCATACTCCAGGGGGCTAGAGACCCAGTACTTC
TRBD2,once,TRBJ2-2,TRBV5-1,CASSLGREPPTGELFF,TGCGCCAGCAGCTTGGGGCGGGAGCCCCCCACCGGGGAGCTGTTTTTT
.,.,TRBJ1-5,TRBV7-3,CASSPPDRGIRGNQPQHF,TGTGCCAGCAGCCCCCCAGATCGAGGAATTCGGGGCAATCAGCCCCAGCATTTT
.,.,TRBJ1-2,TRBV28,CASSPPNREGYGYTF,TGTGCCAGCAGTCCCCCCAACAGAGAAGGATATGGCTACACCTTC
.,.,TRBJ2-3,TRBV18,CASSPRGLASTDTQYF,TGTGCCAGCTCACCACGCGGGCTAGCTAGCACAGATACGCAGTATTTT
.,.,TRBJ1-1,TRBV10-3,CAISESTRVGTEAFF,TGTGCCATCAGTGAGTCGACGAGGGTCGGGACTGAAGCTTTCTTT
TRBD1,.,TRBJ1-4,TRBV5-6,CASSFGRGATNEKLFF,TGTGCCAGCAGCTTTGGCAGGGGGGCAACTAATGAAAAACTGTTTTTT
TRBD1,.,TRBJ2-7,TRBV19,CASSLGTAPTYEQYF,TGTGCCAGTAGTCTTGGGACAGCGCCCACCTACGAGCAGTACTTC
TRBD1,.,TRBJ2-7,TRBV19,CASSTGGAPYEQYF,TGTGCCAGTAGCACAGGGGGCGCACCCTACGAGCAGTACTTC
.,.,TRBJ1-2,TRBV5-8,CASSGGAILYGYTF,TGTGCCAGCAGCGGAGGGGCTATTCTTTATGGCTACACCTTC
TRBD2,few,TRBJ2-3,TRBV4-1,CASSQGAASGRAGTTQYF,TGCGCCAGCAGCCAAGGGGCGGCTAGCGGGAGGGCCGGGACTACGCAGTATTTT
TRBD2,.,TRBJ2-7,TRBV7-2,CASGGRGDLTYEQYF,TGTGCCAGCGGAGGGCGGGGGGACCTCACCTACGAGCAGTACTTC
TRBD1,.,TRBJ1-2,TRBV4-3,CASSQGDRVYGYTF,TGCGCCAGCAGCCAAGGGGACAGGGTGTATGGCTACACCTTC
.,.,TRBJ2-1,TRBV5-1,CASSQRVRDEQFF,TGCGCCAGCAGCCAGCGGGTGAGGGATGAGCAGTTCTTC
.,.,TRBJ1-4,TRBV14,CASSARQTPQEKLFF,TGTGCCAGCAGCGCGAGACAGACCCCCCAAGAAAAACTGTTTTTT